The 29 T cell receptor beta chains below come from one sample, sequenced in a study of T-cell memory formation after mild COVID-19. One entry per CDR3 protein, called by TCRdb with MiXCR from the 5' RACE reads. The table has roughly 370,000 distinct CDR3 sequences, 15% to 20% seen once. The sequenced material came from PBMCs or a T cell subset sorted from them (not recorded which). Receptor source: a man aged 18-30 years who had mild COVID-19 (a few samples of this study predate the infection). Cell type and time point are not known.

V usage is TRBV30 and J usage is TRBJ2-3; D tentatively reads TRBD1 or TRBD2 (5 bases each). There are 15 residues in the CDR3. V lost 8 bases, J lost 2 bases, and 20 bases lay in between. Germline V lookup: CDR1 GTSNPN, CDR2 SVGIG (reference sequence). CDR3 amino acids: CASQGELFPTDTQYF. The CDR3 nucleotides are TGTGCCAGTCAAGGGGAGCTATTTCCCACAGATACGCAGTATTTT.

This clonotype showed up just a few times. The chain uses TRBV28 and TRBJ2-7; 9 nucleotides agree with TRBD1. Germline CDR1 is MDHEN and CDR2 is SYDVKM. This CDR3 region has 15 residues. V shed 2 bases, J shed 5 bases, and the junction held 7 bases outside the gene matches. Here the CDR3 reads CASSLTGGAIHEQYV. DNA of the CDR3: TGTGCCAGCAGTTTAACAGGGGGCGCGATCCACGAGCAGTACGTC.

There are a few counts of this clonotype. J is TRBJ2-2 and V is TRBV6-2 or TRBV6-3; tentatively, D is TRBD1 (6 bases). V shed 5 bases and J shed 3 bases, with 13 bases lying between them. The CDR3 totals 15 residues. Germline V CDR1 and CDR2: MNHEY, SVGEGT. CDR3 region: CASSKDRIYTGELFF. For the CDR3, the DNA is TGTGCCAGCAGTAAAGACAGGATTTACACCGGGGAGCTGTTTTTT.

The V call is TRBV29-1, the J call TRBJ2-1; D is perhaps TRBD2 (7 bases). The V and J ends lost 7 bases and 4 bases respectively, with 23 bases between them. The CDR3 length is 16 residues. Germline CDR1 SQVTM, CDR2 ANQGSEA. CDR3 amino acids: CSAKGGGGDGYNEQFF. The DNA of the CDR3 is TGCAGCGCCAAGGGGGGCGGGGGAGACGGTTACAATGAGCAGTTCTTC.

In its sample, this clonotype was seen a few times. CDR3 in DNA: TGCGCCGGCCGGTTTGTGGGGAACACTGAAGCTTTCTTT. Translating it yields CAGRFVGNTEAFF. The V and J genes are TRBV10-1 and TRBJ1-1, with D hard to call. The CDR3 is made up of 13 amino acids. Germline V gives CDR1 WNHNN, CDR2 SYGVQD (reference sequence). Trimming pared 11 bases from V and 1 base from J, leaving 14 bases between.

This clonotype was detected a few times. The chain employs TRBV4-1 and TRBJ1-5, with 8 bases aligning to TRBD1. Germline V CDR1 and CDR2: MGHRA, YSYEKL. The CDR3 runs 19 residues. The V and J ends lost 4 bases and 2 bases, in that order; junction bases with no gene match: 16. As DNA, the CDR3 is TGCGCCAGCAGCCCAAGCGAGGGGCAGGGGGCCCCCGGCAATCAGCCCCAGCATTTT. The encoded protein is CASSPSEGQGAPGNQPQHF.

This clonotype showed up just a few times. With a much larger clone just one base away, this may be a read error. The chain links TRBV27 to TRBJ2-3, with no clear D. The CDR3 is 12 amino acids. Per germline, CDR1 MNHEY and CDR2 SMNVEV (reference sequence). The ends were cut back, 8 bases at V and 0 bases at J, with 6 bases in the middle. CDR3 nucleotide sequence: TGTGCCAGCGGCTTTAGCACAGATACGCAGTATTTT. It encodes CASGFSTDTQYF.

A single count supports this clonotype. CDR3 loop: CATRQSTDTQYF. The CDR3 DNA is TGTGCCACCAGGCAAAGCACAGATACGCAGTATTTT. The rearrangement joins TRBV28 to TRBJ2-3, with D unresolved. The CDR3 sequence is 12 residues long. Between the trimmed V and J ends, which lost 10 bases and 0 bases, there was a span of 8 bases. Looked up from germline, CDR1 is MDHEN and CDR2 is SYDVKM.

CDR3 sequence reads: CASRSDRYRKNIQYF. DNA for the CDR3: TGCGCCAGCAGATCGGACAGGTATCGCAAAAACATTCAGTACTTC. The genes are TRBV5-1 and TRBJ2-4, with 7 nucleotides matching TRBD1. The CDR3 extends over 15 amino acids. Germline CDR1 SGHRS, CDR2 YFSETQ. V gave up 5 bases and J gave up 3 bases; unmatched junction bases: 8.

The rearrangement uses TRBV18 and TRBJ1-1; no firm D call. CDR3 length equals 14 residues. Per the germline V gene, CDR1 is KGHSH and CDR2 is LQKENI. V was clipped by 3 bases and J by 5 bases, with 13 bases between them. CDR3 protein: CASSPVIGETEAFF. The CDR3, as DNA: TGTGCCAGCTCACCCGTAATCGGGGAAACTGAAGCTTTCTTT.

This clonotype was counted many times. The genes are TRBV5-1 and TRBJ1-6; TRBD1 aligns across 10 bases. Trimming at V came to 0 bases and at J to 8 bases, leaving 2 bases not matched to a gene. Germline CDR1 and CDR2: SGHRS and YFSETQ. The CDR3 is 15 residues long. The CDR3 is CASSLVGTGDSPLHF. In DNA form, the CDR3 reads TGCGCCAGCAGCTTGGTTGGGACAGGGGATTCACCCCTCCACTTT.

The chain carries TRBV7-2 and TRBJ2-5; either TRBD1 or TRBD2 may fit D (5 bases each). From germline, CDR1 is SGHTA and CDR2 FQGNSA. Between the trimmed V and J ends, which lost 1 base and 5 bases, there was a span of 14 bases. The CDR3 sequence is 15 residues long. The DNA of the CDR3 is TGTGCCAGCAGCTTAGTTGGGGGTGGTTCGGAGACCCAGTACTTC. Residues: CASSLVGGGSETQYF.

The chain is built from TRBV20-1 and TRBJ1-5; D call uncertain. Germline V CDR1 and CDR2: DFQATT, SNEGSKA (reference sequence). This CDR3 spans 13 amino acids. The V gene lost 3 bases and the J gene lost 6 bases, with 12 bases spanning the gap. The CDR3 loop reads CSASGVSGQPQHF. The CDR3 DNA reads TGCAGTGCTAGCGGGGTATCGGGTCAGCCCCAGCATTTT.

The chain carries TRBV12-5 and TRBJ1-2; D remains unclear. V shed 2 bases and J shed 4 bases, with 11 bases lying between them. The CDR3 loop spans 14 amino acids. Germline CDR1 and CDR2: LGHNT and FRNRAP. The CDR3: CASGLWAGTYGYTF. Here the CDR3 DNA reads TGTGCTAGTGGTTTGTGGGCAGGCACCTATGGCTACACCTTC.

The CDR3 nucleotides are TGTGCTACTTCCGGGCCCTACAATGAGCAGTTCTTC. Amino acid sequence: CATSGPYNEQFF. The chain links TRBV6-2 or TRBV6-3 to TRBJ2-1; D unclear. The CDR3 is made up of 12 amino acids. In germline, CDR1 is MNHEY, CDR2 SVGEGT.

This clonotype has only a few counts. The J gene is TRBJ1-2, the V gene TRBV5-1; D gene uncertain. Trimming removed 4 bases at V and 4 bases at J, with 11 bases between. CDR1 is SGHRS, CDR2 YFSETQ, per germline. CDR3 length: 13 amino acids. In DNA form, the CDR3 reads TGCGCCAGCAGCGACCTGGGCGGCTATGGCTACACCTTC. This sequence encodes CASSDLGGYGYTF. Variable domain in full (rest from reference TRBV5-1 and TRBJ1-2): KAGVTQTPRYLIKTRGQQVTLSCSPISGHRSVSWYQQTPGQGLQFLFEYFSETQRNKGNFPGRFSGRQFSNSRSEMNVSTLELGDSALYLCASSDLGGYGYTFGSGTRLTVV.

The rearrangement joins TRBV7-2 to TRBJ2-2; possibly TRBD2 for D (5 bases). CDR1 is SGHTA, CDR2 FQGNSA, per germline. Trimming shortened V by 1 base and J by 7 bases, and 10 bases separated the two germline ends. The CDR3 consists of 14 residues. The CDR3 is CASSLGLTSGELFF. The CDR3 DNA reads TGTGCCAGCAGCTTAGGTCTTACTAGCGGGGAGCTGTTTTTT. Supplemented by reference TRBV7-2 and TRBJ2-2, the full variable domain reads GAGVSQSPSNKVTEKGKDVELRCDPISGHTALYWYRQSLGQGLEFLIYFQGNSAPDKSGLPSDRFSAERTGGSVSTLTIQRTQQEDSAVYLCASSLGLTSGELFFGEGSRLTVL.

This chain connects TRBV18 to TRBJ1-6, with D unclear. V lost 4 bases and J 9 bases, leaving 16 bases between the germline ends. The CDR3 is made up of 15 amino acids. CDR1 is KGHSH and CDR2 is LQKENI in the germline V gene. The CDR3 here is CASSQPLGISSPLHF. Here the CDR3 DNA reads TGTGCCAGCTCACAACCTTTGGGGATTTCTTCACCCCTCCACTTT.

This clonotype showed up just a few times. The gene calls are TRBV5-1 and TRBJ2-2; D is unresolved. V lost 3 bases to trimming and J lost 2 bases, with 14 bases between them. Germline loops: CDR1 SGHRS, CDR2 YFSETQ. CDR3 length: 16 amino acids. CDR3 sequence reads: CASSSAATPNTGELFF. The CDR3 bases are TGCGCCAGCAGCTCCGCCGCGACACCTAACACCGGGGAGCTGTTTTTT.

The chain joins TRBV7-8 to TRBJ1-4; no definite D call. The V gene lost 2 bases and the J gene lost 4 bases, with 14 bases spanning the gap. Germline CDR1 and CDR2: SGHVS and FQNEAQ. This CDR3 contains 16 residues. The CDR3 DNA reads TGTGCCAGCAGCTTAACTTGGGCAGCGAGTAATGAAAAACTGTTTTTT. Its protein is CASSLTWAASNEKLFF.

This clonotype was detected only a few times. This chain connects TRBV20-1 to TRBJ1-5; D perhaps matches TRBD1 (5 bases). CDR3 size: 13 residues. The ends were cut back, 5 bases at V and 4 bases at J, with 12 bases in the middle. CDR1 and CDR2 from the germline V gene are DFQATT and SNEGSKA (reference sequence). Here the CDR3 reads CSARREGNQPQHF. CDR3 in DNA: TGCAGTGCTCGCAGGGAGGGGAATCAGCCCCAGCATTTT.

V and J are TRBV6-4 and TRBJ2-3, with 9 bases matching TRBD1. The germline V gene has CDR1 MRHNA and CDR2 SNTAGT. The CDR3 is made up of 15 amino acids. With 5 bases clipped from V and 4 bases from J, the junction kept 7 bases outside the gene matches. The DNA of the CDR3 is TGTGCCAGCAGTTGGGGACAGGGAGTGGCAGATACGCAGTATTTT. Amino acid sequence: CASSWGQGVADTQYF.

This clonotype showed up just a few times. The chain couples TRBV10-3 to TRBJ2-3, with D perhaps TRBD1 or TRBD2 (5 bases each). Germline CDR1 ENHRY, CDR2 SYGVKD. Trimming shortened V by 7 bases and J by 3 bases, and 17 bases separated the two germline ends. This CDR3 region has 15 residues. CDR3 region: CAIIPRDLGTDTQYF. As DNA, the CDR3 is TGTGCCATCATCCCACGGGACCTTGGGACAGATACGCAGTATTTT.

This chain uses TRBV29-1 with TRBJ1-1; no clear D. The CDR3 contains 13 residues. V lost 3 bases and J 2 bases, leaving 10 bases between the germline ends. Germline V CDR1 and CDR2: SQVTM, ANQGSEA. CDR3 DNA sequence: TGCAGCGTTGAGACTCGTCTAAACACTGAAGCTTTCTTT. It is translated as CSVETRLNTEAFF.

The chain joins TRBV19 to TRBJ1-3, with TRBD1 matching 8 bases. Germline lookup yields CDR1 LNHDA and CDR2 SQIVND (reference sequence). Trimming at V came to 3 bases and at J to 0 bases, leaving 4 bases not matched to a gene. CDR3 length equals 16 residues. The CDR3 bases are TGTGCCAGTAGTATCGACAGGGGCCTCTCTGGAAACACCATATATTTT. Encoded protein: CASSIDRGLSGNTIYF.

The chain employs TRBV6-2 or TRBV6-3 and TRBJ2-7; 8 nucleotides agree with TRBD1. Trimming cost V 5 bases and J 2 bases; bases outside gene matches: 8. This CDR3 comprises 15 residues. Looked up from germline, CDR1 is MNHEY and CDR2 is SVGEGT. CDR3 nucleotides: TGTGCCAGCAGTGCGGACAGGGAAGGAACCTACGAGCAGTACTTC. It codes for CASSADREGTYEQYF.

The chain couples TRBV23-1 to TRBJ1-1; D is unclear. TRBV23-1 is noted as an ORF with a role that remains uncertain. Trimming stripped 7 bases from V and 0 bases from J, with 15 bases between. The CDR3 is made up of 15 amino acids. The CDR3 spells CASITIGKMNTEAFF. CDR3 in DNA: TGCGCCAGCATCACAATCGGAAAAATGAACACTGAAGCTTTCTTT.

In this sample, this clonotype turned up many times. No conserved phenylalanine or tryptophan is present at the end of the CDR3, so a read error is the likely explanation. The DNA is left out, because the CDR3 cannot be placed on it with certainty; the CDR3 is given as TCRdb lists it. J is TRBJ2-7 and V is TRBV27; no DNA check was done on the table's D call, TRBD1. Germline V CDR1 and CDR2: MNHEY, SMNVEV (reference sequence). The CDR3 is 12 residues long, counting both termini. This CDR3 is CASSTGGTGLSL.

This clonotype showed up just a few times. V usage is TRBV7-3 and J usage is TRBJ2-2, with TRBD2 matching over 9 bases. The V gene's germline CDR1 is SGHTA and CDR2 FQGTGA. This CDR3 has 15 residues. After removal of 5 bases from V and 2 bases from J, the junction contained 3 bases not matched to a gene. CDR3: CASSRTSVNTGELFF. CDR3 DNA sequence: TGTGCCAGCAGCCGGACTAGCGTAAACACCGGGGAGCTGTTTTTT.